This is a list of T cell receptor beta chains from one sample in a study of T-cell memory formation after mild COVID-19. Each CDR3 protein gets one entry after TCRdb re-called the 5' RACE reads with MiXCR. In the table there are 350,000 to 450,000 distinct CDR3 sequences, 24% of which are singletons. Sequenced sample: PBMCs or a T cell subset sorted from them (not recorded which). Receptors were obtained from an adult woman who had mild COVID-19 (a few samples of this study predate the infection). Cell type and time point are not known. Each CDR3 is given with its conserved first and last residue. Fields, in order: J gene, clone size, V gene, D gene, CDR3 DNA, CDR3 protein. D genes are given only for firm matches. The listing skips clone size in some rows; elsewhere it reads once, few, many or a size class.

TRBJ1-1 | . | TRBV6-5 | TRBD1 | TGTGCCAGCAGTTACTTTCGGCAGCGACAGGGCCTTCTGTTGAACACTGAAGCTTTCTTT | CASSYFRQRQGLLLNTEAFF
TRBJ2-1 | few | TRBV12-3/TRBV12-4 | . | TGTGCCAGCAGTTTTGGGTCTGTAAGTGAGCAGTTCTTC | CASSFGSVSEQFF
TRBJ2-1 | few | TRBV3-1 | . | TGTGCCAGCAGCCCCCTTCCCGCCGGATACAATGAGCAGTTCTTC | CASSPLPAGYNEQFF
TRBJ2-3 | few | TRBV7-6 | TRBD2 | TGTGCCAGCAGCTTAGGGAGACTAGCGGGGTCAAGCACAGATACGCAGTATTTT | CASSLGRLAGSSTDTQYF
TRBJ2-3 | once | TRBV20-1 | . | TGCAGTGCGCTCAGGGGAGATACGCAGTATTTT | CSALRGDTQYF
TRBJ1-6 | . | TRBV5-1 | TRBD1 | TGCGCCAGCAGCTCAACGACAGGGGGCAATTCACCCCTCCACTTT | CASSSTTGGNSPLHF
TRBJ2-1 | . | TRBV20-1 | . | TGCAGTGCTAGAGATTTTACAGGGAGCTCCTACAATGAGCAGTTCTTC | CSARDFTGSSYNEQFF
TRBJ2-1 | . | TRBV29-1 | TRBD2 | TGCAGCGTTGAAGGAGTGGGTGGCGGGAGGTTGATCCTGCCGAATGAGCAGTTCTTC | CSVEGVGGGRLILPNEQFF
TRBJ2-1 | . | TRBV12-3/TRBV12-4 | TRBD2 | TGTGCCAGCAATCCGCGGGGGGGCGGGAATGAGCAGTTCTTC | CASNPRGGGNEQFF
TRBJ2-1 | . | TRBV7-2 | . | TGTGCCAGCAGCAGAGGGACCGGTCTTTGGAATGAGCAGTTCTTC | CASSRGTGLWNEQFF
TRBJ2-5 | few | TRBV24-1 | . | TGTGCCACCAGTGATCCTAGAGAGACCCAGTACTTC | CATSDPRETQYF
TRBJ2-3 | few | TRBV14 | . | TGTGCCAGCAGCCAAGGGCGGCTTCGGGCCGCAGATACGCAGTATTTT | CASSQGRLRAADTQYF
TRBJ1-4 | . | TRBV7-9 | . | TGTGCCGGGGAGGCAGGGAGTGAAAAACTGTTTTTT | CAGEAGSEKLFF
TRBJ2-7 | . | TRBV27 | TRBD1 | TGTGCCAGCAGTTTTCCCCGGGACAGGGGCTACGAGCAGTACTTC | CASSFPRDRGYEQYF
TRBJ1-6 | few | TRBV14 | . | TGTTCCAGCAGCCAACAACGGATCTATAATTCACCCCTCCACTTT | CSSSQQRIYNSPLHF
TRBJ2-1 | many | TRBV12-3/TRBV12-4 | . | TGTGCCAGCAGCCTTGGGGACGAGCAGTTCTTC | CASSLGDEQFF
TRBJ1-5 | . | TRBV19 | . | TGTGCCAGTAGAGTCGACCGATCCAATCAGCCCCAGCATTTT | CASRVDRSNQPQHF
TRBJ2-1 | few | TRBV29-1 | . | TGCAGCGTTGCAACAGGGAAATACAATGAGCAGTTCTTC | CSVATGKYNEQFF
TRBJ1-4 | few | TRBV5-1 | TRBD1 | TGCGCCAGCTCCCAGAGGGCCGGGACAGGGGGTGAAAAACTGTTTTTT | CASSQRAGTGGEKLFF
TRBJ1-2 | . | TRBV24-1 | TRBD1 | TGTGCCACCAGTGATACAGGGGCGGGTGGCTATGGCTACACCTTC | CATSDTGAGGYGYTF
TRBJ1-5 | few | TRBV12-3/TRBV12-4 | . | TGTGCCAGCAGTTTCCCGGACAGCGGCAATCAGCCCCAGCATTTT | CASSFPDSGNQPQHF
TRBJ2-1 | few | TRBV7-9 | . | TGTGCCAGCAGCCCGCCCGATGTGAGACCCTCCTACAATGAGCAGTTCTTC | CASSPPDVRPSYNEQFF
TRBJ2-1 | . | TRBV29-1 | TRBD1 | TGCAGCGTTGGGGACAGGGACAAAAATGAGCAGTTCTTC | CSVGDRDKNEQFF
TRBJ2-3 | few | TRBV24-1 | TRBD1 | TGTGCCACCAGCGCGGGGACAGGGGGCAAATATACGCAGTATTTT | CATSAGTGGKYTQYF
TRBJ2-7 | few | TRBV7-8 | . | TGTGCCAGCAGCTTAATACCCCACGAGCAGTACTTC | CASSLIPHEQYF
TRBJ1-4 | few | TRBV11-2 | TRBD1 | TGTGCCAGCAGCGGTACAGGGGGCTACAATGAAAAACTGTTTTTT | CASSGTGGYNEKLFF
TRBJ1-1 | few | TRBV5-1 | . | TGCGCCAGCAGCTTGAATGGGGGAATGAACACTGAAGCTTTCTTT | CASSLNGGMNTEAFF
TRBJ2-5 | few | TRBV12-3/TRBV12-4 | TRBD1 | TGTGCCAGCAGTTTAAGACAGGGGGTAGAGACCCAGTACTTC | CASSLRQGVETQYF
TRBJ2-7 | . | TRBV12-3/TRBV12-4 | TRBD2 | TGTGCCAGCAGTTTCCGGCGGGAGGGCAAGTACGAGCAGTACTTC | CASSFRREGKYEQYF
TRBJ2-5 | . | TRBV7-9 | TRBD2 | TGTGCCTGCGTGAGGGCGGGAGGCGGAGAGACCCAGTACTTC | CACVRAGGGETQYF
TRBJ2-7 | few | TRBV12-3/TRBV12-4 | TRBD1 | TGTGCCAGCAGTGGACAAGGACAGGGGAACTACGAGCAGTACTTC | CASSGQGQGNYEQYF
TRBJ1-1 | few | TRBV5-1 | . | TGCGCCAGCAGCTGGAGCGCGGGGGCAAACACTGAAGCTTTCTTT | CASSWSAGANTEAFF
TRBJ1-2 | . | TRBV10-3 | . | TGTGCCATCAGTGGGCCCAGTGATGGCTACACCTTC | CAISGPSDGYTF
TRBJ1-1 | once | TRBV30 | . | TGTGCCTGGAGTAATGGGTACTCTACTGAAGCTTTCTTT | CAWSNGYSTEAFF
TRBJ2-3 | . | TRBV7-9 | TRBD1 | TGTGCCAGCAGCAACAGGGGTCTCAGCACAGATACGCAGTATTTT | CASSNRGLSTDTQYF
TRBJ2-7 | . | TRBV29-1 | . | TGCAGCGTCTTAGGGGGAACAGGGCTAGGCGAGCAGTACTTC | CSVLGGTGLGEQYF
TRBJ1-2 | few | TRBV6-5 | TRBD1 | TGTGCCAGCAGGCCGGATTGGGCAGGGGGTTTGCGCACCTTC | CASRPDWAGGLRTF
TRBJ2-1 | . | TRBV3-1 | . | TGTGCCAGTTCCGCCAGAAACAATGAGCAGTTCTTC | CASSARNNEQFF
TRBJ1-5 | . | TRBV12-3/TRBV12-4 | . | TGTGCCAGCAGCCAACAGCGGCATCAGCCCCAGCATTTT | CASSQQRHQPQHF
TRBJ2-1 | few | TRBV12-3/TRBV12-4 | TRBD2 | TGTGCCAGCAGTTTATCTAGCGGGGGGAGCTCCTACAATGAGCAGTTCTTC | CASSLSSGGSSYNEQFF
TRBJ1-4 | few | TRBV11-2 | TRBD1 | TGTGCCAGCAGCTTAGGACCAGGGGGAACTAATGAAAAACTGTTTTTT | CASSLGPGGTNEKLFF
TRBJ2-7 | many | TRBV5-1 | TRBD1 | TGCGCCAGCAGCTTGGGGACAGGGTCGTCCTACGAGCAGTACTTC | CASSLGTGSSYEQYF
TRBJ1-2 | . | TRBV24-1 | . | TGTGCCACCCAAGACGGTTACTATGGCTACACCTTC | CATQDGYYGYTF
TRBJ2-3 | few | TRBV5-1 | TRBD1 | TGCGCCAGCAGCTTGGAGGGGGCGCCTCACACAGATACGCAGTATTTT | CASSLEGAPHTDTQYF
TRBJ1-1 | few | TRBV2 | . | TGTGCCAGCAGACGCGACAGATCTCCAGCTTTCTTT | CASRRDRSPAFF
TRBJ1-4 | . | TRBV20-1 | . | TGCAGTGCTAGAGAGGGGCGTAATGAAAAACTGTTTTTT | CSAREGRNEKLFF
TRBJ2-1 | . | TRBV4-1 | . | TGCGCCAGCAGCCAAGCGGACCATGAGCAGTTCTTC | CASSQADHEQFF
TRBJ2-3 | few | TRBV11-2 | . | TGTGCCAGCAGCCTACAGGGGGGGTTGACAGATACGCAGTATTTT | CASSLQGGLTDTQYF
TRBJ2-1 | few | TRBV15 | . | TGTGCCACCAGCAAGCTACATGAGCAGTTCTTC | CATSKLHEQFF
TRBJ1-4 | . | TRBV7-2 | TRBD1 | TGTGCCAGCAGCACCGGACAGGGTGGTAATGAAAAACTGTTTTTT | CASSTGQGGNEKLFF
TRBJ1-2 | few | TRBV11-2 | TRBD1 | TGTGCCAGCAGCTTAGACCCGGGGACAGTGGAGGTTGGCTACACCTTC | CASSLDPGTVEVGYTF
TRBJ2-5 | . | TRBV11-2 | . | TGTGCCAGCAGCTTAGCTGGGGGCTGGGAGACCCAGTACTTC | CASSLAGGWETQYF
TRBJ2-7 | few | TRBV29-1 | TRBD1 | TGCAGCGCCGAGGGACAGGGAAGCTACGAGCAGTACTTC | CSAEGQGSYEQYF
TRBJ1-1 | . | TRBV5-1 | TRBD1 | TGCGCCAGCAGCTCTGTGACAGGGGGCGGAAACACTGAAGCTTTCTTT | CASSSVTGGGNTEAFF
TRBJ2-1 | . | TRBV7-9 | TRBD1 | TGTGCCAGCAGCCAAGCTGGAGGGACAGGGGAGACGGGCGAGCAGTTCTTC | CASSQAGGTGETGEQFF
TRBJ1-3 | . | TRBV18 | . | TGTGCCAGCTCACCACTGCCTGGACAGTTCCACACCTCTGGAAACACCATATATTTT | CASSPLPGQFHTSGNTIYF
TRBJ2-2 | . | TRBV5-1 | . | TGCGCCAGCAGCTCCGAGGGAACCGGGGAGCTGTTTTTT | CASSSEGTGELFF